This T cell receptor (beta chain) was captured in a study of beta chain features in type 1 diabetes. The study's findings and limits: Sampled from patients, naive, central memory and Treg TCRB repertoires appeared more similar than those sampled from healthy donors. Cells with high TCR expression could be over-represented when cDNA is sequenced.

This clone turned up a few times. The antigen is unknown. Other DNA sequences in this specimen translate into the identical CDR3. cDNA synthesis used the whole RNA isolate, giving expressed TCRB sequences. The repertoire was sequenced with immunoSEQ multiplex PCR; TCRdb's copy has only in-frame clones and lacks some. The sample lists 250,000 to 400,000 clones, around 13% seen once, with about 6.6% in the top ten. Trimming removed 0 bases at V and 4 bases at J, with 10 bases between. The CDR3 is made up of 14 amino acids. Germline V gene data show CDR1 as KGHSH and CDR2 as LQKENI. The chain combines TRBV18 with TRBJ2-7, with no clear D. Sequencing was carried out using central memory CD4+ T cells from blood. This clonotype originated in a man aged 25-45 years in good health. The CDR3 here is CASSPPSAGYEQYF. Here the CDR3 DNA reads TGTGCCAGCTCACCACCCTCTGCCGGATACGAGCAGTACTTC.